This T cell receptor beta chain was captured by sequencing in a study of blood T cell repertoires in COVID-19. The wider study: The study drew acute and convalescent COVID-19 samples from the United States, Italy and Spain. The analysed material was cDNA or gDNA that came from T cells, B-cell-depleted T cells, or PBMCs.

The CDR3 runs to 15 residues. J was trimmed by 5 bases and V by 0 bases; bases with no gene match: 2. Germline CDR1 is SGHNT and CDR2 is YYREEE (reference sequence). Authors' analysis steps: Using reference gene primer amplification, nucleated cell counts were estimated. The repertoire was sequenced with immunoSEQ multiplex PCR; TCRdb's copy has only in-frame clones and lacks some. The V and J calls and clone size come from that table; D and trimming were worked out from the DNA. The profile shows 300,000 or so clones, roughly 90% of them singletons. V and J are TRBV5-4 and TRBJ2-1, with 10 bases fitting TRBD2. Specimen: peripheral blood. This clonotype was sampled from a man younger than 30 who had recovered from COVID-19. CDR3 residues: CASSLELAGDNEQFF. The DNA for the CDR3 is TGTGCCAGCAGCTTGGAGCTAGCGGGAGACAATGAGCAGTTCTTC. Full variable domain (remainder filled in from reference TRBV5-4 and TRBJ2-1): ETGVTQSPTHLIKTRGQQVTLRCSSQSGHNTVSWYQQALGQGPQFIFQYYREEENGRGNFPPRFSGLQFPNYSSELNVNALELDDSALYLCASSLELAGDNEQFFGPGTRLTVL.